Below, 15 T cell receptor beta chains from the same sample are listed, as sequenced in a study of lymphopenia after photon versus proton radiotherapy. Method: immunoSEQ multiplex PCR; TCRdb's copy keeps in-frame clones and lacks some. The profile covers roughly 30,000 clones, with about 86% appearing a single time and 40% to 50% taken by the ten largest. The sample here was peripheral blood, taken from a patient treated with proton-based radiotherapy. These receptors all come from a woman aged 55-69 years with cholangiocarcinoma. Some clones in this sample may be carry-over from other donors' samples.

V and J are TRBV27 and TRBJ2-6; no definite D call. The CDR3 runs to 17 residues. Trimming stripped 2 bases from V and 0 bases from J, with 11 bases between. CDR1 and CDR2 from the germline V gene are MNHEY and SMNVEV (reference sequence). Here the CDR3 DNA reads TGTGCCAGCAGTTTAAATCCCGCGAGCTCTGGGGCCAACGTCCTGACTTTC. As protein: CASSLNPASSGANVLTF.

The CDR3 bases are TGTGCCAGCAGCTTAGACAGTGCCCATGGCTACACCTTC. This encodes CASSLDSAHGYTF. This chain uses TRBV7-9 with TRBJ1-2, with D uncertain. The CDR3 loop spans 13 amino acids. V gave up 1 base and J gave up 6 bases, with 9 bases separating them. Germline V lookup: CDR1 SEHNR, CDR2 FQNEAQ (reference sequence).

The chain is built from TRBV7-9 and TRBJ2-6; no clear D gene. The germline gives CDR1 SEHNR, CDR2 FQNEAQ (reference sequence). Trimming pared 6 bases from V and 0 bases from J, leaving 9 bases between. This CDR3 is built from 15 residues. The CDR3 loop is CASRGSFSGANVLTF. For the CDR3, the DNA is TGTGCCAGCAGGGGCTCTTTCTCTGGGGCCAACGTCCTGACTTTC.

CDR3: CASSHPGGGYTF. The CDR3 nucleotides are TGTGCCAGCAGCCACCCGGGAGGTGGCTACACCTTC. This chain uses TRBV5-6 with TRBJ1-2; D ambiguous. The CDR3 extends over 12 amino acids. Trimming stripped 4 bases from V and 7 bases from J, with 11 bases between. Looked up from germline, CDR1 is SGHDT and CDR2 is YYEEEE.

V gene TRBV9 combines with J gene TRBJ1-3; D not certain. Trimming stripped 7 bases from V and 1 base from J, with 9 bases between. This CDR3 has 13 residues. CDR1 SGDLS and CDR2 YYNGEE come from the germline V gene. CDR3 loop: CASAPRSGNTIYF. The CDR3 region has the DNA TGTGCCAGCGCCCCGCGTTCTGGAAACACCATATATTTT.

V usage is TRBV19 and J usage is TRBJ1-2, with TRBD1 identical over 11 bases. The CDR3 is 15 residues long. V gave up 2 bases and J gave up 7 bases; unmatched junction bases: 6. Germline CDR1 reads LNHDA; CDR2 reads SQIVND (reference sequence). The CDR3 nucleotides read TGTGCCAGTAGTATAAATGGACAGGGGGCAACTGGCTACACCTTC. Encoded protein: CASSINGQGATGYTF.

The chain recombines TRBV11-2 with TRBJ1-2; 7 nucleotides line up with TRBD1. Germline V gene lookup returns CDR1 SGHAT and CDR2 FQNNGV. The CDR3 is 14 amino acids. The V gene end was trimmed by 5 bases and the J gene end by 6 bases; junction bases not matched to a gene: 9. This CDR3 is CASSPRDRENGYTF. The CDR3 bases are TGTGCCAGCAGCCCCCGGGACAGAGAGAATGGCTACACCTTC.

The gene calls are TRBV10-3 and TRBJ2-7; D not certain. V lost 2 bases to trimming and J lost 9 bases, with 11 bases between them. The CDR3 consists of 12 residues. Germline CDR1 ENHRY, CDR2 SYGVKD. CDR3 bases: TGTGCCATCAGTGAGCCTTCTTCGGGGCAGTACTTC. Residues: CAISEPSSGQYF.

This sequence joins TRBV5-1 and TRBJ1-4; D ambiguous. The CDR3 extends over 13 amino acids. Germline CDR1 reads SGHRS; CDR2 reads YFSETQ. Trimming stripped 0 bases from V and 7 bases from J, with 7 bases between. The CDR3 loop reads CASSLVVSEKLFF. The CDR3 region has the DNA TGCGCCAGCAGCTTGGTGGTTTCTGAAAAACTGTTTTTT.

Only a few counts were recorded for this clone. V is TRBV21-1 and J is TRBJ2-7; TRBD2, as called in the table, went unchecked against the DNA. TRBV21-1 represents a pseudogene. This CDR3 has 16 amino acids. The CDR3 loop reads CASSKVGDLLSYEQYF. The CDR3, as DNA: TGTGCCAGCAGCAAAGTGGGAGACTTGCTCTCCTACGAGCAGTACTTC.

The chain links TRBV2 to TRBJ1-5, with a weak D call TRBD1 (5 bases). V lost 4 bases, J lost 1 base, and 5 bases lay in between. CDR3 length: 13 residues. Germline V gives CDR1 SNHLY, CDR2 FYNNEI. This chain's CDR3 is CASSGQSNQPQHF. The CDR3 nucleotides read TGTGCCAGCAGTGGACAGAGCAATCAGCCCCAGCATTTT.

CDR3: CASSAGGPIYGYTF. CDR3 DNA sequence: TGTGCCAGCAGTGCAGGGGGCCCCATCTATGGCTACACCTTC. The genes are TRBV2 and TRBJ1-2, with TRBD1 matching 8 bases. Trimming took 4 bases from V and 4 from J; bases not matched to a gene: 5. The CDR3 is made up of 14 amino acids. From germline, CDR1 is SNHLY and CDR2 FYNNEI. The whole variable domain, remainder taken from reference TRBV2 and TRBJ1-2, is EPEVTQTPSHQVTQMGQEVILRCVPISNHLYFYWYRQILGQKVEFLVSFYNNEISEKSEIFDDQFSVERPDGSNFTLKIRSTKLEDSAMYFCASSAGGPIYGYTFGSGTRLTVV.

The chain employs TRBV9 and TRBJ1-6, with D unresolved. The length of the CDR3 is 15 residues. Trimming removed 3 bases from V and 6 bases from J, with 13 bases in between. Germline-derived CDR1 and CDR2 are SGDLS and YYNGEE. The CDR3 loop is CASSAPVRGNSPLHF. The CDR3 DNA is TGTGCCAGCAGCGCCCCAGTTCGTGGTAATTCACCCCTCCACTTT.

The rearrangement uses TRBV7-9 and TRBJ2-7, with 12 bases fitting TRBD2. V lost 5 bases and J lost 2; bases outside the gene matches: 7. Per the germline V gene, CDR1 is SEHNR and CDR2 is FQNEAQ (reference sequence). The CDR3 is made up of 16 amino acids. The chain's CDR3 is CASSPGTSGPPYEQYF. The CDR3 region has the DNA TGTGCCAGCAGCCCAGGGACTAGCGGGCCACCCTACGAGCAGTACTTC.

Only one count was recorded for this clone. The chain couples TRBV9 to TRBJ2-2; 9 bases align to TRBD2. Germline CDR1 SGDLS, CDR2 YYNGEE. V was pared by 2 bases and J by 4 bases, with 9 bases of the junction left unmatched. The CDR3 sequence is 17 residues long. CDR3 sequence reads: CASSVGGGARSTGELFF. In nucleotides, the CDR3 is TGTGCCAGCAGCGTGGGCGGGGGGGCTCGGTCCACCGGGGAGCTGTTTTTT.